This TCR beta chain is from a study of T cells after posttransplantation cyclophosphamide. Study-level points and caveats: Later blood repertoires were often dominated by clones from the donor CD8+ memory compartment.

Busulfan-fludarabine conditioning, marrow transplant, and cyclophosphamide on days +3 and +4 were administered. The protocol was immunoSEQ multiplex PCR, while the TCRdb copy is restricted to in-frame clones and leaves out a portion. This sample carries tens of thousands of clones, none of them present only once. The CDR3 is 11 residues long. CDR1 and CDR2 (germline): MNHEY, SMNVEV (reference sequence). Deletions cut 10 bases from V and 0 bases from J, with 4 bases between. This clone was observed many times. The target antigen is unknown. Sequenced here: PBMCs, sampled after allogeneic stem cell transplant with posttransplant cyclophosphamide. The rearrangement joins TRBV27 to TRBJ2-1; no definite D call. The source of this sequence is a male patient aged 18 to 29 who received an allogeneic stem cell transplant from a related donor, was CMV-positive, and had no GVHD. Some T cells may be the graft donor's. The CDR3 region is CATISYNEQFF. In DNA, the CDR3 is TGTGCCACCATCTCCTACAATGAGCAGTTCTTC.